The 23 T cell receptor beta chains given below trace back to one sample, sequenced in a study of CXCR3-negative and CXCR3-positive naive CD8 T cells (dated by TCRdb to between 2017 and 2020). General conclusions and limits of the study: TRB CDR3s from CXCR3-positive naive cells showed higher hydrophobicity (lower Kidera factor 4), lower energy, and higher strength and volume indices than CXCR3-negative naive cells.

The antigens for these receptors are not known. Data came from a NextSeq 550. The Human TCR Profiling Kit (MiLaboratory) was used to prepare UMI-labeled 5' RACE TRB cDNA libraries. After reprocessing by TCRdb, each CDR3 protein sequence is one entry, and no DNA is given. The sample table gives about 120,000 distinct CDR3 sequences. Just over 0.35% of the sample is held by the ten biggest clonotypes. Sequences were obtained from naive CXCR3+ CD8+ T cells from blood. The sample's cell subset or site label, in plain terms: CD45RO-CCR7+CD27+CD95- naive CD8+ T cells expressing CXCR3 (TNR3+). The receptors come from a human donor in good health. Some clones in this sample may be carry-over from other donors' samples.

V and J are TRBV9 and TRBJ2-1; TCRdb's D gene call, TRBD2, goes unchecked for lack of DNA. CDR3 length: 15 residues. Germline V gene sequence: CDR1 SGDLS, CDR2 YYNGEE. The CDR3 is CASSVGTSGVNEQFF.

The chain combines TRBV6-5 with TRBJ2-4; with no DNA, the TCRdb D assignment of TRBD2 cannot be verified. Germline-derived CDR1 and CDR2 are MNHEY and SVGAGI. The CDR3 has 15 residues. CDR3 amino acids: CASSSGATLADIQYF.

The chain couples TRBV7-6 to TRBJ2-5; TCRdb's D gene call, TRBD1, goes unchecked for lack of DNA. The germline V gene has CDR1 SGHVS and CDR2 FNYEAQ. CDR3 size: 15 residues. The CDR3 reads CASSPTGTPQETQYF.

CDR3 amino acids: CASSPDRESQYF. This chain links TRBV3-1 with TRBJ2-3; the D gene TCRdb calls, TRBD1, cannot be checked with no DNA. The CDR3 totals 12 residues. Germline V CDR1 and CDR2: LGHDT, YNNKEL (reference sequence).

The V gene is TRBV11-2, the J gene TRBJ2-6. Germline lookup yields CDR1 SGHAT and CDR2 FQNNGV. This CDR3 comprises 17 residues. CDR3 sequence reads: CASSQVEEWLWANVLTF.

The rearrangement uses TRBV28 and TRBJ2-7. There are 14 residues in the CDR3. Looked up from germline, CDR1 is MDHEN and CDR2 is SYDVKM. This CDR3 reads CASSPRGNSYEQYF.

CDR3 sequence: CASSQDGSGRAFDEQFF. The chain carries TRBV4-1 and TRBJ2-1; without DNA, the TCRdb call of TRBD2 cannot be checked. Germline CDR1 MGHRA, CDR2 YSYEKL. The CDR3 length is 17 residues.

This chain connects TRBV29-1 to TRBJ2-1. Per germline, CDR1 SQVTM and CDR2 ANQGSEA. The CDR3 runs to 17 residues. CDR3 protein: CSVGRLLERDSYNEQFF.

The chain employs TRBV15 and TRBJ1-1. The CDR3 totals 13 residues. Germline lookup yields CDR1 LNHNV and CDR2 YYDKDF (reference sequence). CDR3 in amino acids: CATSRDLGTEAFF.

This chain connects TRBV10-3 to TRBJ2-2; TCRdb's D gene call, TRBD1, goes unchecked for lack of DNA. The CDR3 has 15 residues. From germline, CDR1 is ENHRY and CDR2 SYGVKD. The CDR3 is CAISVGTEPTGELFF.

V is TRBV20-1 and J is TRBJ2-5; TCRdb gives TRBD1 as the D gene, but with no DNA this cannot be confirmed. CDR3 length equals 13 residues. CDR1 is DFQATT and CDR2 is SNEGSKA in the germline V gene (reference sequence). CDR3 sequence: CSAQTGFWETQYF.

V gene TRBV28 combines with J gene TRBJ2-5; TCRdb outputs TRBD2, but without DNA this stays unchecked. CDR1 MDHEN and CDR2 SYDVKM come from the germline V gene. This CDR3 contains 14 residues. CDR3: CASSYKGSWETQYF.

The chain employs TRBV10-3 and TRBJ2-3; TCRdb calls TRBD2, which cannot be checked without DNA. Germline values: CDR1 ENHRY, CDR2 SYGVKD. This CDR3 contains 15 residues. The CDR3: CAISDPSGSTDTQYF.

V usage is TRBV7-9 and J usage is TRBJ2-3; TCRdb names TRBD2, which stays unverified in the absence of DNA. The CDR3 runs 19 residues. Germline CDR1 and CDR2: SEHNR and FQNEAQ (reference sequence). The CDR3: CASSSNIGTSGENTDTQYF.

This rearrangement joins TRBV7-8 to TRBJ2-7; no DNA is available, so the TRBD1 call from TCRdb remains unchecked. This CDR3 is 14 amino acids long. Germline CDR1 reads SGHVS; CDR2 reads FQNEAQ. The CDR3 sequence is CASSPLGQGLEQYF.

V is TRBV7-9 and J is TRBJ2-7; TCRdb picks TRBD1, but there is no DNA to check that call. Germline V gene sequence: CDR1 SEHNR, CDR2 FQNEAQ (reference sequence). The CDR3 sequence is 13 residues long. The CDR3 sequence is CASSLGGYYEQYF. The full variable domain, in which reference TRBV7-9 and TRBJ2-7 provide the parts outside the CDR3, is DTGVSQNPRHKITKRGQNVTFRCDPISEHNRLYWYRQTLGQGPEFLTYFQNEAQLEKSRLLSDRFSAERPKGSFSTLEIQRTEQGDSAMYLCASSLGGYYEQYFGPGTRLTVT.

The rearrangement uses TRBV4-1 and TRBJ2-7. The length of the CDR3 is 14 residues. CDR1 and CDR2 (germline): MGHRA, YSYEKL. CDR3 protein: CASSQDSSSYEQYF.

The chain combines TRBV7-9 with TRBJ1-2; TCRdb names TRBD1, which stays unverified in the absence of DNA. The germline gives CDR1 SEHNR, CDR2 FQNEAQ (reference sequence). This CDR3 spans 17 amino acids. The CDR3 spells CASSSPGQGSLGGGYTF.

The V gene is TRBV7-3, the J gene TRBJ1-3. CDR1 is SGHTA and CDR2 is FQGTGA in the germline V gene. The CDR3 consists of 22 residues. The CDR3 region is CASSLTNMRAGLTNLSGNTIYF.

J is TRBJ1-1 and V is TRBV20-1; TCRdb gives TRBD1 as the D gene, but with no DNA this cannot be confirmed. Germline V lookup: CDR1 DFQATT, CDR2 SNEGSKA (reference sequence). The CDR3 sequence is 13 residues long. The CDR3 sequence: CTQNKGVGTEAFF.

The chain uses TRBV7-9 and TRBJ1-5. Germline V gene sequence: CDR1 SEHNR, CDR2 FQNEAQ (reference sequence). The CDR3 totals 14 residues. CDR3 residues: CASSRVTSNQPQHF.

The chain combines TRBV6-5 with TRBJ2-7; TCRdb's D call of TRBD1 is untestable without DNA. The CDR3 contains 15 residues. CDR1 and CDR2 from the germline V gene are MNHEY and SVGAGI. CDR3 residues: CASSYSGQGSYEQYF.

The chain's CDR3 is CASSYGDRVSYEQYF. The genes are TRBV6-6 and TRBJ2-7; TCRdb reports TRBD1, a call that lacks DNA to check it against. The germline gives CDR1 MNHNY, CDR2 SVGAGI (reference sequence). CDR3 length equals 15 residues.